These T cell receptor beta chains were read from a single sample in a study of tumor-infiltrating lymphocytes in localized non-small cell lung cancer. Some clones are missing from TCRdb's copy, which holds only in-frame ones; the method was immunoSEQ multiplex PCR. The sample carries fewer than 15,000 clones, 76% recorded once. Sequencing was carried out using uninvolved lung tissue not adjacent to the tumor. These receptors were collected from a human donor with non-small cell lung cancer. The CDR3 runs from the conserved cysteine through the conserved F or W. The order of the fields is V gene, clone size, D gene, J gene, CDR3 protein, CDR3 DNA. The D gene is left open where the match is weak. Expanded clones are given a class, and other clones once, few, many or no size at all.

V: TRBV6-5; size: once; D: TRBD2; J: TRBJ2-1; CDR3: CASRTSGSSYNEQFF; DNA: TGTGCCAGCAGAACTAGCGGGAGCTCCTACAATGAGCAGTTCTTC
V: TRBV5-4; size: .; D: .; J: TRBJ2-7; CDR3: CASSLSGDEQYF; DNA: TGTGCCAGCAGCTTATCAGGGGACGAGCAGTACTTC
V: TRBV6-5; size: .; D: TRBD2; J: TRBJ2-1; CDR3: CASSKAGASREQFF; DNA: TGTGCCAGCAGTAAGGCGGGAGCCTCCAGAGAGCAGTTCTTC
V: TRBV4-3; size: .; D: .; J: TRBJ2-6; CDR3: CASSQGEENSGANVLTF; DNA: TGCGCCAGCAGCCAGGGGGAGGAAAACTCTGGGGCCAACGTCCTGACTTTC
V: TRBV10-3; size: .; D: TRBD2; J: TRBJ2-1; CDR3: CAIRGLAGDGEQFF; DNA: TGTGCCATCCGAGGCCTAGCGGGAGACGGTGAGCAGTTCTTC
V: TRBV29-1; size: .; D: TRBD2; J: TRBJ2-1; CDR3: CSVEKIAGFNEQFF; DNA: TGCAGCGTTGAGAAAATAGCGGGCTTCAATGAGCAGTTCTTC
V: TRBV20-1; size: .; D: TRBD1; J: TRBJ1-1; CDR3: CSATRQGEAFF; DNA: TGCAGTGCTACAAGACAGGGTGAAGCTTTCTTT
V: TRBV9; size: .; D: TRBD1; J: TRBJ2-6; CDR3: CASSVDPGQPPIGANVLTF; DNA: TGTGCCAGCAGCGTAGACCCGGGACAGCCCCCCATCGGGGCCAACGTCCTGACTTTC
V: TRBV11-2; size: .; D: .; J: TRBJ2-7; CDR3: CASSLANREYEQYF; DNA: TGTGCCAGCAGCTTAGCGAACAGAGAATACGAGCAGTACTTC
V: TRBV19; size: .; D: .; J: TRBJ1-5; CDR3: CATRDTYQPQHF; DNA: TGTGCCACAAGGGACACCTATCAGCCCCAGCATTTT
V: TRBV19; size: .; D: TRBD1; J: TRBJ2-2; CDR3: CASSRTGRTGELFF; DNA: TGTGCCAGTAGCAGGACAGGGAGGACCGGGGAGCTGTTTTTT
V: TRBV9; size: .; D: .; J: TRBJ2-5; CDR3: CASSVDRTQETQYF; DNA: TGTGCCAGCAGCGTAGATCGGACCCAAGAGACCCAGTACTTC
V: TRBV28; size: .; D: TRBD1; J: TRBJ2-5; CDR3: CASKGQVGETQYF; DNA: TGTGCCAGCAAGGGACAGGTTGGGGAGACCCAGTACTTC
V: TRBV29-1; size: .; D: TRBD1; J: TRBJ1-2; CDR3: CSVGDRGRWNYGYTF; DNA: TGCAGCGTTGGTGACAGGGGGCGTTGGAACTATGGCTACACCTTC
V: TRBV10-3; size: .; D: TRBD2; J: TRBJ2-1; CDR3: CAISGLAGLFSYNEQFF; DNA: TGTGCCATCAGTGGGCTAGCGGGCCTCTTCTCCTACAATGAGCAGTTCTTC
V: TRBV30; size: .; D: .; J: TRBJ1-6; CDR3: CAWVNVGSRSPLHF; DNA: TGTGCCTGGGTAAACGTGGGCAGTCGGTCACCCCTCCACTTT
V: TRBV7-3; size: .; D: .; J: TRBJ1-5; CDR3: CASSQGSNQPQHF; DNA: TGTGCCAGCAGCCAGGGAAGCAATCAGCCCCAGCATTTT
V: TRBV28; size: once; D: .; J: TRBJ2-7; CDR3: CASSIPADFRPYEQYF; DNA: TGTGCCAGCAGTATCCCCGCGGACTTTAGACCCTACGAGCAGTACTTC
V: TRBV2; size: .; D: .; J: TRBJ2-5; CDR3: CATRPGETQYF; DNA: TGTGCCACGCGCCCGGGGGAGACCCAGTACTTC
V: TRBV29-1; size: once; D: .; J: TRBJ2-2; CDR3: CSGRVSGDTGELFF; DNA: TGCAGCGGGAGGGTTAGCGGTGACACCGGGGAGCTGTTTTTT
V: TRBV10-3; size: .; D: .; J: TRBJ1-5; CDR3: CAISDEGGGAYQPQHF; DNA: TGTGCCATCAGTGATGAGGGAGGGGGGGCATATCAGCCCCAGCATTTT
V: TRBV6-4; size: few; D: .; J: TRBJ2-7; CDR3: CASYRRGSYEQYF; DNA: TGTGCCAGCTACAGGAGGGGAAGTTACGAGCAGTACTTC
V: TRBV28; size: .; D: .; J: TRBJ1-4; CDR3: CASTGGGYANEKLFF; DNA: TGTGCCAGCACCGGAGGAGGGTATGCTAATGAAAAACTGTTTTTT
V: TRBV7-2; size: .; D: .; J: TRBJ1-1; CDR3: CASSFSRGTEAFF; DNA: TGTGCCAGCAGCTTTTCGCGCGGAACTGAAGCTTTCTTT
V: TRBV19; size: .; D: .; J: TRBJ1-2; CDR3: CASSMMAGTNYGYTF; DNA: TGTGCCAGTAGTATGATGGCAGGAACTAACTATGGCTACACCTTC
V: TRBV6-5; size: .; D: .; J: TRBJ1-1; CDR3: CASSRPGSWGTEAFF; DNA: TGTGCCAGCAGTAGGCCCGGGAGTTGGGGCACTGAAGCTTTCTTT
V: TRBV30; size: .; D: .; J: TRBJ2-2; CDR3: CAWSGTVETGELFF; DNA: TGTGCCTGGAGTGGGACAGTCGAGACCGGGGAGCTGTTTTTT
V: TRBV6-9; size: once; D: .; J: TRBJ1-1; CDR3: CASSYDTEAFF; DNA: TGTGCCAGCAGTTATGACACTGAAGCTTTCTTT
V: TRBV4-2; size: .; D: TRBD2; J: TRBJ2-1; CDR3: CASSSKRSGSGNEQFF; DNA: TGTGCCAGCAGCTCAAAGAGGAGCGGGAGCGGCAATGAGCAGTTCTTC
V: TRBV6-5; size: .; D: .; J: TRBJ2-3; CDR3: CASSRWRGTDTQYF; DNA: TGTGCCAGCAGCCGTTGGAGGGGCACAGATACGCAGTATTTT
V: TRBV6-5; size: .; D: TRBD1; J: TRBJ1-1; CDR3: CASSYPDRVAHEAFF; DNA: TGTGCCAGCAGTTACCCCGACAGGGTAGCACATGAAGCTTTCTTT